This is a list of T cell receptor beta chains from one sample in a study of early T cells in non-severe SARS-CoV-2 infection. MiXCR was run by TCRdb on the 5' RACE reads, yielding one entry per CDR3 protein. The table shows about 50,000 distinct CDR3 sequences, with roughly a tenth occurring only once. This sample comprised whole blood, obtained at baseline. These receptors were obtained from an adult who was a healthcare worker with PCR-confirmed SARS-CoV-2 infection or an uninfected control (not recorded which). Both conserved end residues are trimmed from each CDR3.

V,J,CDR3
TRBV20-1,TRBJ2-7,SANLVAFGEQY
TRBV20-1,TRBJ2-7,SARHPQDTPFKQY
TRBV12-3/TRBV12-4,TRBJ2-2,ASSFGHTGELF
TRBV5-1,TRBJ2-7,ASSDGGQARYEQY
TRBV6-5,TRBJ2-3,ASRGSGLGTDTQY
TRBV18,TRBJ2-4,ASSPFGTGGASIQY
TRBV11-2,TRBJ2-1,ASTGGTSQYNEQF
TRBV2,TRBJ1-2,ASSETGAINYGYT
TRBV6-6,TRBJ2-2,ASTPGARNTGELF
TRBV2,TRBJ2-7,ASQPLTVSYEQY
TRBV20-1,TRBJ1-4,SAKRGHSNEKLF
TRBV7-9,TRBJ1-1,ASSLDGGNTEAF
TRBV9,TRBJ2-5,ANIVPYVLETQY
TRBV15,TRBJ1-5,ATSVDKGHQPQH
TRBV12-3/TRBV12-4,TRBJ1-1,ASSLRGLNTEAF
TRBV7-6,TRBJ1-5,ASSLGGDQPQH
TRBV9,TRBJ2-3,ASSVRPAPDTQY
TRBV14,TRBJ2-7,ASSQDVYEQY
TRBV20-1,TRBJ1-2,SARSGQGWGYT
TRBV29-1,TRBJ2-5,SAPGLAGKETQY
TRBV4-3,TRBJ1-1,ASSQNFGDAF